One TCR beta chain is described in this entry. These data originate in a study of blood T cell repertoires in COVID-19. CDR1 is SGHAT and CDR2 is FQNNGV in the germline V gene. V lost 5 bases and J lost 2, with 11 bases in between. The CDR3 sequence is 14 residues long. Produced via immunoSEQ multiplex PCR; TCRdb's table is partial and in-frame only. The sample includes 400,000 or so clones, 80% to 90% of them seen just once. The chain is built from TRBV11-2 and TRBJ2-3; tentative D call: TRBD2 (6 bases). This clonotype was obtained from a man aged 30-40 years who had recovered from COVID-19. The sequencing sample was made of PBMCs or T cells enriched from blood (not recorded which). CDR3 loop: CASSLTRFTDTQYF. Here the CDR3 DNA reads TGTGCCAGCAGCCTGACTAGATTCACAGATACGCAGTATTTT. The complete variable domain, with remaining parts taken from reference TRBV11-2 and TRBJ2-3, reads EAGVAQSPRYKIIEKRQSVAFWCNPISGHATLYWYQQILGQGPKLLIQFQNNGVVDDSQLPKDRFSAERLKGVDSTLKIQPAKLEDSAVYLCASSLTRFTDTQYFGPGTRLTVL.